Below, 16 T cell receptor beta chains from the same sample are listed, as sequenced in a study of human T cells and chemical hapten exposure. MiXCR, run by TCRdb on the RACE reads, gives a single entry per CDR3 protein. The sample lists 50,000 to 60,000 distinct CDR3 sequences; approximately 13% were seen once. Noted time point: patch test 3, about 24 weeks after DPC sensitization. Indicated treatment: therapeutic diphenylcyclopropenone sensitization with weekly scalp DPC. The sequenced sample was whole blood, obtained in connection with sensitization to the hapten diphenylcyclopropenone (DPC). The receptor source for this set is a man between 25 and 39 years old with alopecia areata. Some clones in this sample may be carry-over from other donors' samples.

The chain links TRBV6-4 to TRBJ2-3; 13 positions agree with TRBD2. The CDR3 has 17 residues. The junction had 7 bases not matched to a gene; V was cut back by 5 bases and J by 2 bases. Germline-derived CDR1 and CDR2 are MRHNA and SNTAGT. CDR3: CASSRWTSGGHTDTQYF. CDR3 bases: TGTGCCAGCAGTCGATGGACTAGCGGGGGCCACACAGATACGCAGTATTTT.

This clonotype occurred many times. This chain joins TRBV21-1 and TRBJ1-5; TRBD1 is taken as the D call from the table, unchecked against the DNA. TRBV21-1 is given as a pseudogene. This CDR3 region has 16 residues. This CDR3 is CASSIGGPLGDQPQHF. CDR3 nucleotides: TGTGCCAGCAGCATTGGGGGTCCCCTCGGCGATCAGCCCCAGCATTTT.

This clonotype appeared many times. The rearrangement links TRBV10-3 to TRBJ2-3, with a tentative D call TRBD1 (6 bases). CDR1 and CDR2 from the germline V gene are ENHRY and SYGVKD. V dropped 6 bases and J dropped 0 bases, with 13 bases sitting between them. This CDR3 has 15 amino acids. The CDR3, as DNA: TGTGCCATCAGCGGCTCCAGGGGAAGCACAGATACGCAGTATTTT. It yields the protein CAISGSRGSTDTQYF.

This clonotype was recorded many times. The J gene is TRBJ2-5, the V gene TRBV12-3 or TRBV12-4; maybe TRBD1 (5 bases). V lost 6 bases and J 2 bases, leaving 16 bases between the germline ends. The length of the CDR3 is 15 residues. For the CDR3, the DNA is TGTGCCAGCAGGCGGCTCAGGGTCACACAAGAGACCCAGTACTTC. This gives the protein CASRRLRVTQETQYF.

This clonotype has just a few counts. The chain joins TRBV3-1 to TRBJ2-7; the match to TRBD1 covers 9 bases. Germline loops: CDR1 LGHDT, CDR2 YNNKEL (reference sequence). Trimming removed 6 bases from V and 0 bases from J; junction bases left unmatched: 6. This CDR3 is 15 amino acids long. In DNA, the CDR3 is TGTGCCAGCAGGCAGGGGACAGGGATCTCCTACGAGCAGTACTTC. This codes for CASRQGTGISYEQYF.

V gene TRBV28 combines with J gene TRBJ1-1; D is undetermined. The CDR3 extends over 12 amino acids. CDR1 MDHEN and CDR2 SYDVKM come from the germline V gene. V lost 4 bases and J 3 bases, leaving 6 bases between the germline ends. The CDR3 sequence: CASSSIDTEAFF. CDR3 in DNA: TGTGCCAGCAGTTCGATAGACACTGAAGCTTTCTTT.

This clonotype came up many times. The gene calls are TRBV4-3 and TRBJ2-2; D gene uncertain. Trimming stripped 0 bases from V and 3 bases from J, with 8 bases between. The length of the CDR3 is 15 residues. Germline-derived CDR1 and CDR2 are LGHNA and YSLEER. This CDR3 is CASSQDSSYTGELFF. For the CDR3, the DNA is TGCGCCAGCAGCCAAGACAGCTCTTACACCGGGGAGCTGTTTTTT.

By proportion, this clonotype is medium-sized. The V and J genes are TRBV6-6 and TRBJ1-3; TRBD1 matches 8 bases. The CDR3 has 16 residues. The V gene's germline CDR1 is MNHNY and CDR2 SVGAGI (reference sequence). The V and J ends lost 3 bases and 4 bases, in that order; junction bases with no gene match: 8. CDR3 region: CASSYEADREGNTIYF. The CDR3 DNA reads TGTGCCAGCAGTTATGAAGCGGACAGGGAAGGAAACACCATATATTTT.

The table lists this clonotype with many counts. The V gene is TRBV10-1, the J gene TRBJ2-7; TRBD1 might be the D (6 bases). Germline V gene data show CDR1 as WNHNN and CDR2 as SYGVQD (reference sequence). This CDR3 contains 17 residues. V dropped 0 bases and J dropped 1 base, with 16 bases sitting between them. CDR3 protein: CASSESKRTVMSYEQYF. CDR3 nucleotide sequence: TGCGCCAGCAGTGAGTCCAAGAGGACAGTGATGTCCTACGAGCAGTACTTC.

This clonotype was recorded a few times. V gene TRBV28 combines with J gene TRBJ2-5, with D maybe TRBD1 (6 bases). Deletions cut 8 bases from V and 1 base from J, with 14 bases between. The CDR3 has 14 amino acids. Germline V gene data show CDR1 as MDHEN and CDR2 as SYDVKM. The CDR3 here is CASWTRGPQETQYF. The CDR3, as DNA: TGTGCCAGCTGGACCAGGGGACCCCAAGAGACCCAGTACTTC.

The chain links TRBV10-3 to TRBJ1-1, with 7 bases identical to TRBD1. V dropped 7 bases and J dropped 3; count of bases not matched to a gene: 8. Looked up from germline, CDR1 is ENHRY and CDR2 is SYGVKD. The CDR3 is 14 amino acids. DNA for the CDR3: TGTGCCATCACTGATTCAGGGGGATACACTGAAGCTTTCTTT. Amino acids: CAITDSGGYTEAFF.

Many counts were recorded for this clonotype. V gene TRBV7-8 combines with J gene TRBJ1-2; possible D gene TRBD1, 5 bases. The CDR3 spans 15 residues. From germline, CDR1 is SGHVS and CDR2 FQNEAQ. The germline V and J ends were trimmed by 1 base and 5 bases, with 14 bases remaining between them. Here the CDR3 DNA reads TGTGCCAGCAGCTTAGTTATGGGAGGGGTGTATGGCTACACCTTC. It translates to CASSLVMGGVYGYTF.

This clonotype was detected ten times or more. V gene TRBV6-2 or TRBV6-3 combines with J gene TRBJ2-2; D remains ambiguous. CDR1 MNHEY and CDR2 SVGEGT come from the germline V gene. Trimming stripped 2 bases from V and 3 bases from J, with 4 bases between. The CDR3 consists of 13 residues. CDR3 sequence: CASSYRDTGELFF. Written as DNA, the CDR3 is TGTGCCAGCAGTTACAGGGACACCGGGGAGCTGTTTTTT.

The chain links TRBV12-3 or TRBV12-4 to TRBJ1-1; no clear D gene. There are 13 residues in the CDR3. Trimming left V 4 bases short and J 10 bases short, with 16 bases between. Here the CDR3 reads CASSSGLGFGAFF. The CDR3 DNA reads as TGTGCCAGCAGTTCCGGACTGGGTTTCGGAGCTTTCTTT.

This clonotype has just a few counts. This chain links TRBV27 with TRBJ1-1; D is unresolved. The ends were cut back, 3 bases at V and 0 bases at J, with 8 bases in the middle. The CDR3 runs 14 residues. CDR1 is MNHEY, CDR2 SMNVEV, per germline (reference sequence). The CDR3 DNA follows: TGTGCCAGCAGTTTCACAGCCCTGAACACTGAAGCTTTCTTT. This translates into CASSFTALNTEAFF.

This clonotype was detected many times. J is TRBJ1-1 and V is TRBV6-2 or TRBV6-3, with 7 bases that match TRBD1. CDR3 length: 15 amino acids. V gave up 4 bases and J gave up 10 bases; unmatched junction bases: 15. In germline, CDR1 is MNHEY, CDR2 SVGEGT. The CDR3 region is CASSSSDRVLARAFF. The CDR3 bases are TGTGCCAGCAGTTCCTCCGACAGGGTTCTGGCTCGAGCTTTCTTT.